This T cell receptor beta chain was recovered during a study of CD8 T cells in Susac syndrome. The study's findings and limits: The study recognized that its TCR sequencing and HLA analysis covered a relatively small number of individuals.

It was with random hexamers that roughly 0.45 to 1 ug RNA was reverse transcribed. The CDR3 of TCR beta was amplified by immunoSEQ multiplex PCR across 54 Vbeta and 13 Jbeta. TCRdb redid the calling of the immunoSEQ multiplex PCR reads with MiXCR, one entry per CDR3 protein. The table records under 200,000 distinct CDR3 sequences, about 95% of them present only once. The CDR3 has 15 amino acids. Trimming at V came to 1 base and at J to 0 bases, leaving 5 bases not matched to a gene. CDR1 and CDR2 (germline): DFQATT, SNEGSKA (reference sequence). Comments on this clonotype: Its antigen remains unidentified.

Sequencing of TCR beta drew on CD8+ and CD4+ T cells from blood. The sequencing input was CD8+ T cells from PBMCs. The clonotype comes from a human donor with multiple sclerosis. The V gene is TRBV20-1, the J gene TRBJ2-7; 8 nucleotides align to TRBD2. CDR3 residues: CSARGLAHNSYEQYF. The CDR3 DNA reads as TGCAGTGCTAGAGGACTAGCGCATAACTCCTACGAGCAGTACTTC.